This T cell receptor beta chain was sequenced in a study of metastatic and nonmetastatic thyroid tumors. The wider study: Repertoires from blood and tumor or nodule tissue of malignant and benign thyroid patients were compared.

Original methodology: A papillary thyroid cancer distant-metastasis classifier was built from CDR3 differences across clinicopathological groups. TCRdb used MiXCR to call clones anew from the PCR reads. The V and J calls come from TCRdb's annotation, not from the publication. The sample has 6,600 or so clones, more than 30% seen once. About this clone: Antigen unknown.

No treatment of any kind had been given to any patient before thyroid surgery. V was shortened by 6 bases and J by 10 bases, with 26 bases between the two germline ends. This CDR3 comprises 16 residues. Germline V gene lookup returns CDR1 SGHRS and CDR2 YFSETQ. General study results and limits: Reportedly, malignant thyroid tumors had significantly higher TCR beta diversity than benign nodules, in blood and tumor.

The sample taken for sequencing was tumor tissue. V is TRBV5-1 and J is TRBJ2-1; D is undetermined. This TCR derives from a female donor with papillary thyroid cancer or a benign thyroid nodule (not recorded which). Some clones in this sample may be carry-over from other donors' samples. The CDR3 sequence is CASTSSLSVVDHEQFF. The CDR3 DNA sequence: TGCGCCAGCACCTCGTCCCTCTCTGTAGTGGACCACGAGCAGTTCTTC.